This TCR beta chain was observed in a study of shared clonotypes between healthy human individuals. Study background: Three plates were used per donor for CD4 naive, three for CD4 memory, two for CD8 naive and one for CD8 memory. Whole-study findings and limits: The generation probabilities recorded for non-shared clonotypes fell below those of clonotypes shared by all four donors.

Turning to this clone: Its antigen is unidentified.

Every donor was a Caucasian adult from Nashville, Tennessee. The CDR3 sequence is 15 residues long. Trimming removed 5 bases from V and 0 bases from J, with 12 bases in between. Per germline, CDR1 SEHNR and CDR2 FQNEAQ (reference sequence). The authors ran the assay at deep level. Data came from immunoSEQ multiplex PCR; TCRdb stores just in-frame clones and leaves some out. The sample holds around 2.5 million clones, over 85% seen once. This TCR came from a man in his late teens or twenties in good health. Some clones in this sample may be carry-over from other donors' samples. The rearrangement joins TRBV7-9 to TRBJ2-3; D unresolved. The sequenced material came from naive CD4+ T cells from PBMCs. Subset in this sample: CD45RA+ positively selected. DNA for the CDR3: TGTGCCAGCAGCCCTCGCCGCGCTAGCACAGATACGCAGTATTTT. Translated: CASSPRRASTDTQYF.